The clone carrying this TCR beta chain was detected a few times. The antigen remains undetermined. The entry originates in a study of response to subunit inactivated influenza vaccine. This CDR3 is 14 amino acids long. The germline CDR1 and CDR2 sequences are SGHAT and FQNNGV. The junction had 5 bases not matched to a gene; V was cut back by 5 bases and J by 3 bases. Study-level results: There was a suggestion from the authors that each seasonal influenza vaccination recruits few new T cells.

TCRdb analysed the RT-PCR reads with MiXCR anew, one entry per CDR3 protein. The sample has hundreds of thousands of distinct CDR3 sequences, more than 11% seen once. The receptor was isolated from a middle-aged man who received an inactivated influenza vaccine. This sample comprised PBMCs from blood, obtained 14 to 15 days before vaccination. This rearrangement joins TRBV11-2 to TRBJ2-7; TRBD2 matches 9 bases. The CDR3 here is CASSPGLALYEQYF. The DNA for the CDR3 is TGTGCCAGCAGCCCGGGACTAGCTCTCTACGAGCAGTACTTC.